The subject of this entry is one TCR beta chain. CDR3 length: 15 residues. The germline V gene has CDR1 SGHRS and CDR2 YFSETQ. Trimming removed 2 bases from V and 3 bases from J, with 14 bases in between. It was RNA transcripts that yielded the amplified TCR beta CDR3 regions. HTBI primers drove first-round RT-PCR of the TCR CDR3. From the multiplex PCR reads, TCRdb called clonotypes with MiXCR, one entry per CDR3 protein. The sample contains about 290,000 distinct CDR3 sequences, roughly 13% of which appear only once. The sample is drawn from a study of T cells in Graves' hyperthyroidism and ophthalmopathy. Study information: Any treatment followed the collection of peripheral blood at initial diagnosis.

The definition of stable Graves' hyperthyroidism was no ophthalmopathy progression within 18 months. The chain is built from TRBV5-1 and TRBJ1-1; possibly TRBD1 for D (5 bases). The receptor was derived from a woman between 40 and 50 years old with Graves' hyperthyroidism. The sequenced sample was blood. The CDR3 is CASSFERGGDTEAFF. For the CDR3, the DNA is TGCGCCAGCAGCTTCGAAAGGGGTGGGGACACTGAAGCTTTCTTT.